These 22 T cell receptor beta chains were all obtained from the same sample, sequenced in a study of T-cell reconstitution after alpha-beta-depleted transplantation in children. It was with unique molecular identifiers that the TCRbeta library was prepared. MiXCR was run by TCRdb on the PCR reads, yielding one entry per CDR3 protein. Of 700,000 to 850,000 distinct CDR3 sequences listed, 16% are singletons. Sample: PBMCs, mostly from graft donor cells, taken 360 days after TCRalphabeta/CD19-depleted stem cell transplant. These TCRs come from a male patient aged 10 to 17 who had a stem cell transplant for acute lymphoblastic leukemia, so the T cells may come from the graft donor.

This clonotype was seen only a few times. The rearrangement joins TRBV12-3 or TRBV12-4 to TRBJ2-1; TRBD2 matches 10 bases. The CDR3 has 15 amino acids. The junction had 9 bases not matched to a gene; V was cut back by 7 bases and J by 6 bases. CDR3 region: CASTETSGVLNEQFF. The CDR3 DNA reads as TGTGCCAGCACCGAAACTAGCGGGGTACTCAATGAGCAGTTCTTC.

This clonotype was counted only a few times. This rearrangement joins TRBV7-6 to TRBJ1-1; D remains ambiguous. V gave up 1 base and J gave up 0 bases, with 12 bases separating them. Germline-derived CDR1 and CDR2 are SGHVS and FNYEAQ. There are 16 residues in the CDR3. This CDR3 is CASSLDSGWMNTEAFF. CDR3 in DNA: TGTGCCAGCAGCTTAGATTCGGGCTGGATGAACACTGAAGCTTTCTTT.

The V gene is TRBV5-6, the J gene TRBJ2-3; no firm D call. The ends were cut back, 0 bases at V and 8 bases at J, with 16 bases in the middle. The CDR3 is 15 amino acids. Germline V gene sequence: CDR1 SGHDT, CDR2 YYEEEE. For the CDR3, the DNA is TGTGCCAGCAGCTTGGTGGGAAGCCTCCCGAGTACGCAGTATTTT. This gives the protein CASSLVGSLPSTQYF.

This clonotype came up a few times. The chain recombines TRBV6-1 with TRBJ2-7; TRBD2 is a possible D gene (6 bases). The V end was cut by 5 bases, the J end by 2 bases, with 19 bases between. Germline CDR1 and CDR2: MNHNS and SASEGT. This CDR3 contains 16 residues. CDR3 DNA: TGTGCCAGCAGTAATCAAGATCGCGGGGTCCCCTACGAGCAGTACTTC. It yields the protein CASSNQDRGVPYEQYF.

Only a few counts were recorded for this clonotype. The gene calls are TRBV7-3 and TRBJ2-7; 7 positions agree with TRBD2. Per germline, CDR1 SGHTA and CDR2 FQGTGA. The length of the CDR3 is 13 residues. With 0 bases clipped from V and 6 bases from J, the junction kept 2 bases outside the gene matches. The CDR3 loop is CASSLTAGREQYF. The CDR3 DNA reads TGTGCCAGCAGCTTAACAGCGGGACGCGAGCAGTACTTC.

This clonotype was seen a handful of times. The chain couples TRBV7-3 to TRBJ2-5; D is unresolved. Germline V gene lookup returns CDR1 SGHTA and CDR2 FQGTGA. The CDR3 totals 16 residues. Trimming pared 5 bases from V and 3 bases from J, leaving 19 bases between. The CDR3 sequence is CASSPVSWQMEETQYF. CDR3 sequence (DNA): TGTGCCAGCAGCCCCGTATCATGGCAAATGGAAGAGACCCAGTACTTC.

V is TRBV7-9 and J is TRBJ2-5; D gene unclear. With 1 base removed from V and 7 bases from J, the gap between germline ends came to 4 bases. CDR1 is SEHNR, CDR2 FQNEAQ, per germline (reference sequence). The CDR3 spans 11 residues. CDR3 nucleotide sequence: TGTGCCAGCAGCTTAGGCGTGACCCAGTACTTC. Translation gives CASSLGVTQYF. The full variable domain, in which reference TRBV7-9 and TRBJ2-5 provide the parts outside the CDR3, is DTGVSQNPRHKITKRGQNVTFRCDPISEHNRLYWYRQTLGQGPEFLTYFQNEAQLEKSRLLSDRFSAERPKGSFSTLEIQRTEQGDSAMYLCASSLGVTQYFGPGTRLLVL.

In this sample, this clonotype turned up a few times. This chain uses TRBV7-8 with TRBJ1-5; 8 nucleotides line up with TRBD1. J gave up 8 bases and V 4 bases, and 7 bases lay outside the gene matches. Per germline, CDR1 SGHVS and CDR2 FQNEAQ. The CDR3 spans 14 residues. The CDR3, as DNA: TGTGCCAGCAGCTCGAGGACAGGGAAAAAGCCCCAGCATTTT. This encodes CASSSRTGKKPQHF.

This clonotype has just a few counts. The rearrangement joins TRBV29-1 to TRBJ2-1; D is unresolved. V was trimmed by 3 bases and J by 3 bases, leaving 12 bases between them. The CDR3 length is 14 residues. Germline CDR1 and CDR2: SQVTM and ANQGSEA. CDR3 loop: CSVDVTPNYNEQFF. In DNA, the CDR3 is TGCAGCGTTGACGTAACCCCGAACTACAATGAGCAGTTCTTC.

J is TRBJ2-7 and V is TRBV20-1, with D unclear. The V gene lost 2 bases and the J gene lost 5 bases, with 13 bases spanning the gap. The CDR3 has 13 residues. Per the germline V gene, CDR1 is DFQATT and CDR2 is SNEGSKA (reference sequence). This chain's CDR3 is CSARTSLRDEQYF. CDR3 nucleotides: TGCAGTGCTAGAACCTCCCTTCGGGACGAGCAGTACTTC.

CDR3 sequence reads: CASSPLRWADTQYF. CDR3 sequence (DNA): TGTGCCAGCAGTCCACTTCGTTGGGCAGATACGCAGTATTTT. The J gene is TRBJ2-3, the V gene TRBV12-3 or TRBV12-4; D unresolved. The length of the CDR3 is 14 residues. Between the trimmed V and J ends, which lost 5 bases and 4 bases, there was a span of 13 bases.

The CDR3 coding sequence is TGTGCCACCAGCAGAGACACAGTAGGGGCGTGGGGATCCTACGAGCAGTACTTC. Translating gives CATSRDTVGAWGSYEQYF. V and J are TRBV15 and TRBJ2-7; weak D call: TRBD1 (5 bases). Germline V lookup: CDR1 LNHNV, CDR2 YYDKDF (reference sequence). The CDR3 covers 18 residues. V was shortened by 0 bases and J by 1 base, with 19 bases between the two germline ends.

This clonotype was detected only a few times. This chain joins TRBV10-3 and TRBJ2-1; 11 bases fit TRBD1. This CDR3 has 15 amino acids. V was pared by 5 bases and J by 4 bases, with 4 bases of the junction left unmatched. Germline CDR1 reads ENHRY; CDR2 reads SYGVKD. The CDR3 spells CAISSDRGQYNEQFF. The CDR3 DNA sequence: TGTGCCATCAGTTCGGACAGGGGGCAATACAATGAGCAGTTCTTC.

The rearrangement joins TRBV20-1 to TRBJ2-1; no definite D call. In germline, CDR1 is DFQATT, CDR2 SNEGSKA (reference sequence). The germline V and J ends were trimmed by 2 bases and 4 bases, with 6 bases remaining between them. The CDR3 runs to 12 residues. CDR3 sequence (DNA): TGCAGTGCTAGAACTCAATACAATGAGCAGTTCTTC. This gives the protein CSARTQYNEQFF.

This chain links TRBV29-1 with TRBJ2-1; TRBD1 is a possible D gene (5 bases). Trimming shortened V by 1 base and J by 1 base, and 8 bases separated the two germline ends. The length of the CDR3 is 14 residues. Germline values: CDR1 SQVTM, CDR2 ANQGSEA. The DNA for the CDR3 is TGCAGCGTTGAAGGCAGGGCATCCTACAATGAGCAGTTCTTC. Translated: CSVEGRASYNEQFF.

The chain has TRBV4-1 and TRBJ2-7; the D gene could be TRBD1 or TRBD2 (7 bases each). Germline V CDR1 and CDR2: MGHRA, YSYEKL. Trimming took off 3 bases at V and 4 bases at J, with 22 bases between the two ends. The CDR3 covers 17 residues. The CDR3 DNA reads TGCGCCAGCAGCCAGCGGGGAGGGGGCCTCCCTTATTACGAGCAGTACTTC. This encodes CASSQRGGGLPYYEQYF.

With respect to this clonotype: This CDR3 fails to terminate in the conserved phenylalanine or tryptophan, so it likely reflects a read error. The chain couples TRBV5-1 to TRBJ2-7; 9 nucleotides line up with TRBD1. Germline V gene sequence: CDR1 SGHRS, CDR2 YFSETQ. This CDR3 region has 13 residues. Germline trimming cut 3 bases from V and 6 bases from J; bases unmatched to any gene: 4. The CDR3 coding sequence is TGCGCCAGCAGCTGGACAGGGGTCGCCGAGCAGTACTGC. Protein sequence: CASSWTGVAEQYC.

V is TRBV6-4 and J is TRBJ1-1; D gene uncertain. V dropped 9 bases and J dropped 10 bases, with 12 bases sitting between them. CDR1 and CDR2 from the germline V gene are MRHNA and SNTAGT. The CDR3 length is 10 residues. The CDR3 is CARGIGRAFF. The CDR3 DNA reads TGTGCCAGGGGTATTGGGCGAGCTTTCTTT.

The rearrangement uses TRBV14 and TRBJ1-1; the D is unclear. V lost 1 base to trimming and J lost 0 bases, with 15 bases between them. CDR1 is SGHDN and CDR2 is FVKESK in the germline V gene. There are 17 residues in the CDR3. In DNA, the CDR3 is TGTGCCAGCAGCCAAGTGTTTGCCGGCCACATGAACACTGAAGCTTTCTTT. It yields the protein CASSQVFAGHMNTEAFF.

This chain links TRBV3-1 with TRBJ2-6; TRBD1 agrees at 10 bases. CDR3 length: 19 amino acids. Germline trimming cut 6 bases from V and 4 bases from J; bases unmatched to any gene: 15. In germline, CDR1 is LGHDT, CDR2 YNNKEL (reference sequence). Here the CDR3 DNA reads TGTGCCAGCAGTCCCTCCCCGGGACAGGGGACGTCAGGGGCCAACGTCCTGACTTTC. Its translation is CASSPSPGQGTSGANVLTF.

CDR3 DNA sequence: TGCGCCAGCAGCTTCGGGGACAGGGGCTTTCTGTACTTC. It translates to CASSFGDRGFLYF. The chain recombines TRBV5-1 with TRBJ2-4, with 10 bases that match TRBD1. The germline CDR1 and CDR2 sequences are SGHRS and YFSETQ. CDR3 size: 13 residues. After removal of 2 bases from V and 15 bases from J, the junction contained 8 bases not matched to a gene.

This clonotype has just a few counts. This sequence joins TRBV20-1 and TRBJ2-7, with 15 bases aligning to TRBD2. Germline loops: CDR1 DFQATT, CDR2 SNEGSKA (reference sequence). The CDR3 length is 15 residues. V lost 1 base, J lost 6 bases, and 4 bases stayed unmatched. CDR3 in amino acids: CSARGTSGRGGEQYF. Here the CDR3 DNA reads TGCAGTGCTAGAGGGACTAGCGGGAGGGGAGGCGAGCAGTACTTC.